A selection of T cell receptor beta chains follows, all from one sample in a study of T cells in localized non-small cell lung cancer. Data came from immunoSEQ multiplex PCR; TCRdb stores just in-frame clones and leaves some out. The sample lists approximately 30,000 clones, approximately 91% occurring once. Sequenced material: peripheral blood, taken before any cancer treatment. The receptors stem from a woman aged 35 to 70 with stage I lung adenocarcinoma. Both conserved end residues are part of each CDR3. D genes are given only for firm matches. The size entry is marked missing in some rows and otherwise reads once, few, many or a size class.

D | J | size | V | DNA | CDR3
TRBD2 | TRBJ2-3 | NA | TRBV2 | TGTGCCAGCATCCAGAGCGGGGGGGCAGATACGCAGTATTTT | CASIQSGGADTQYF
NA | TRBJ2-5 | NA | TRBV5-6 | TGTGCCAGCAGCTCCTGGTATCAGGTTAGGGAGACCCAGTACTTC | CASSSWYQVRETQYF
TRBD1 | TRBJ2-3 | few | TRBV5-5 | TGTGCCAGCAGCTTCCCCCGGGACAGGGGGCCAACAGATACGCAGTATTTT | CASSFPRDRGPTDTQYF
TRBD1 | TRBJ1-5 | NA | TRBV7-2 | TGTGCCAGCAGTACAGAGACAGGGGGCGGGCAGCCCCAGCATTTT | CASSTETGGGQPQHF
NA | TRBJ2-2 | NA | TRBV4-3 | TGCGCCAGCAGCCAAGAGGCGGGGGCTCCCGGGGAGCTGTTTTTT | CASSQEAGAPGELFF
NA | TRBJ2-2 | few | TRBV11-1 | TGTGCCAGCAGCTATACAGGGAGTCTGATGTGGGACACCGGGGAGCTGTTTTTT | CASSYTGSLMWDTGELFF
NA | TRBJ2-7 | NA | TRBV27 | TGTGCCAGCAGTTTAGGAGGGGGTAAAACCTACGAGCAGTACTTC | CASSLGGGKTYEQYF
TRBD2 | TRBJ2-1 | NA | TRBV2 | TGTGCCAGCAGACCTATAGGGGCTAGCGGAATCTACAATGAGCAGTTCTTC | CASRPIGASGIYNEQFF
NA | TRBJ2-3 | once | TRBV18 | TGTGCCAGCTCACCAGGGATTAGCACAGATACGCAGTATTTT | CASSPGISTDTQYF
NA | TRBJ2-1 | NA | TRBV5-1 | TGCGCCAGCAGCTTAAATTGGGTCAGGGGGGCTAGTGAGCAGTTCTTC | CASSLNWVRGASEQFF
TRBD2 | TRBJ2-1 | NA | TRBV7-3 | TGTGCCAGCAGCTTAAGGGATGCGGGGGTAACCTACAATGAGCAGTTCTTC | CASSLRDAGVTYNEQFF
TRBD1 | TRBJ2-1 | medium-sized | TRBV10-3 | TGTGCCATCAGTGAAGGACAGGGGGCAGTGGATGAGCAGTTCTTC | CAISEGQGAVDEQFF
NA | TRBJ1-1 | few | TRBV15 | TGTGCCACCAGCAGAGCGGCAGACAACACTGAAGCTTTCTTT | CATSRAADNTEAFF
TRBD1 | TRBJ1-4 | NA | TRBV6-4 | TGTGCCAGCAGAATCGACAGGGATGAAGGAAAACTGTTTTTT | CASRIDRDEGKLFF
NA | TRBJ2-2 | NA | TRBV6-4 | TGTGCCAGCAGTGCCAGGGGACAGAACACCGGGGAGCTGTTTTTT | CASSARGQNTGELFF
NA | TRBJ2-7 | NA | TRBV7-2 | TGTGCCAGCAGCTTAAGACAGGGCCTAGCGGTCTCCTACGAGCAGTACTTC | CASSLRQGLAVSYEQYF
NA | TRBJ2-1 | NA | TRBV2 | TGTGCCAGCAGGGTAAGGGCGGGGAGGTCCTACAATGAGCAGTTCTTC | CASRVRAGRSYNEQFF
NA | TRBJ1-4 | NA | TRBV7-3 | TGTGCCAGCAGCGTTGATCCTCGACCTAATAATGAAAAACTGTTTTTT | CASSVDPRPNNEKLFF
NA | TRBJ2-7 | NA | TRBV11-3 | TGTGCCAGCAGCTTAGACGGCACCTACGAGCAGTACTTC | CASSLDGTYEQYF
NA | TRBJ1-1 | once | TRBV9 | TGTGCCAGCAGCGTAGGCCTGGGGCGACCTGCGAACACTGAAGCTTTCTTT | CASSVGLGRPANTEAFF
TRBD1 | TRBJ2-7 | NA | TRBV2 | TGTGCCAGCAGTCTGGGGACAGGAGCCTACGAGCAGTACTTC | CASSLGTGAYEQYF
NA | TRBJ2-3 | NA | TRBV10-3 | TGTGCCATCAGTGATGGGGGGACGGATACGCAGTATTTT | CAISDGGTDTQYF
TRBD1 | TRBJ2-2 | NA | TRBV5-6 | TGTGCCAGCAGCTTAGGACAGGGCACCGGGGAGCTGTTTTTT | CASSLGQGTGELFF
TRBD1 | TRBJ2-7 | NA | TRBV10-3 | TGTGCCATCGGAGCGGGACAGGGATACGAGCAGTACTTC | CAIGAGQGYEQYF
NA | TRBJ1-1 | NA | TRBV7-2 | TGTGCCAGCAGCTTTACAAAATGGGGGGATAACACTGAAGCTTTCTTT | CASSFTKWGDNTEAFF
NA | TRBJ1-1 | NA | TRBV19 | TGTGCCAGTAGTACCGGGCCTGAGAACACTGAAGCTTTCTTT | CASSTGPENTEAFF
TRBD2 | TRBJ2-5 | NA | TRBV9 | TGTGCCAGCAGCGTAGGCGGGGGGGCAGGAGAGACCCAGTACTTC | CASSVGGGAGETQYF
TRBD1 | TRBJ2-2 | NA | TRBV11-3 | TGTGCCAGCAGCGGCCGGGACAGGGGGAATGGCGGGGAGCTGTTTTTT | CASSGRDRGNGGELFF
NA | TRBJ2-5 | NA | TRBV7-3 | TGTGCCAGCAGACGGGACTTGCAAGAGACCCAGTACTTC | CASRRDLQETQYF
NA | TRBJ2-3 | NA | TRBV15 | TGTGCCACCAGCAGAGATCGGGTTACGCAGTATTTT | CATSRDRVTQYF
NA | TRBJ2-2 | few | TRBV7-6 | TGTGCCAGCAGCCCGAGGACTATCTCGAACACCGGGGAGCTGTTTTTT | CASSPRTISNTGELFF
NA | TRBJ1-1 | NA | TRBV11-3 | TGTGCCAGCAGCTTAGATAACACTGAAGCTTTCTTT | CASSLDNTEAFF
TRBD1 | TRBJ2-2 | NA | TRBV11-2 | TGTGCCAGCAGCTTAGATTTCGACAGGGTGACCGGGGAGCTGTTTTTT | CASSLDFDRVTGELFF
TRBD1 | TRBJ1-5 | NA | TRBV5-8 | TGTGCCAGCAGCTTGGCGGGGACAGGGGCCACGAGCAATCAGCCCCAGCATTTT | CASSLAGTGATSNQPQHF
NA | TRBJ1-2 | once | TRBV30 | TGTGCCTGGACCCTGTATTCACGGGGGGGAGGCTATGGCTACACCTTC | CAWTLYSRGGGYGYTF
TRBD2 | TRBJ2-2 | medium-sized | TRBV7-8 | TGTGCCAGCAGCTTAGGAACCCCCGGGATAGCGGGCACCGGGGAGCTGTTTTTT | CASSLGTPGIAGTGELFF
NA | TRBJ1-2 | NA | TRBV6-5 | TGTGCCAGCAGTTACAGTTTCCCGGGGAGCTATGGCTACACCTTC | CASSYSFPGSYGYTF
TRBD1 | TRBJ2-7 | few | TRBV15 | TGTGCCACCAGCAGAGAGACAGGGGGGCTCTACGAGCAGTACTTC | CATSRETGGLYEQYF
TRBD2 | TRBJ2-7 | NA | TRBV10-3 | TGTGCCATCAGTGCCGGGGCTAGCGGGGGGTACGAGCAGTACTTC | CAISAGASGGYEQYF
NA | TRBJ2-3 | NA | TRBV19 | TGTGCCAGTAGTGGCCTGCCCGGGACTGGCACAGATACGCAGTATTTT | CASSGLPGTGTDTQYF
NA | TRBJ2-7 | NA | TRBV5-8 | TGTGCCAGCAGCCCGGACGGGGCGGGTTGGGGGATATACGAGCAGTACTTC | CASSPDGAGWGIYEQYF
NA | TRBJ1-5 | NA | TRBV10-3 | TGTGCCATCAGTGAGTCTGGGGGCGATCAGCCCCAGCATTTT | CAISESGGDQPQHF
NA | TRBJ2-5 | NA | TRBV19 | TGTGCCAGTAGTCGACAGGCGCCCGTCCTACAAGAGACCCAGTACTTC | CASSRQAPVLQETQYF
TRBD2 | TRBJ2-2 | once | TRBV9 | TGTGCCAGCAGCGCCTCGGGAGGGACGGCACTGCCCGGGGAGCTGTTTTTT | CASSASGGTALPGELFF
TRBD1 | TRBJ1-2 | NA | TRBV27 | TGTGCCAGCAGTTTATCGTCGGACAGGGACTATGGCTACACCTTC | CASSLSSDRDYGYTF
NA | TRBJ2-1 | NA | TRBV2 | TGTGCCAGCAGTGCGTGGGAAGAGCAGTTCTTC | CASSAWEEQFF
NA | TRBJ2-5 | few | TRBV19 | TGTGCCAGTAGTATTTATGGGAAACAAGAGACCCAGTACTTC | CASSIYGKQETQYF
NA | TRBJ1-1 | NA | TRBV10-3 | TGTGCCATCAGTGTGGGGCAGACTGAAGCTTTCTTT | CAISVGQTEAFF
TRBD1 | TRBJ1-2 | NA | TRBV29-1 | TGCAGCGTTGGAGGCGCTGGGACAGACTATGGCTACACCTTC | CSVGGAGTDYGYTF
TRBD2 | TRBJ2-3 | NA | TRBV4-2 | TGTGCCAGCAGCCAACGGGGGGGCCCATCGGATACGCAGTATTTT | CASSQRGGPSDTQYF
NA | TRBJ1-1 | medium-sized | TRBV7-2 | TGTGCCAGCAGCTTAATAAGACAGATGACTGAAGCTTTCTTT | CASSLIRQMTEAFF
NA | TRBJ1-1 | once | TRBV29-1 | TGCAGCGTTCATGGCAGGGGAACCACTGAAGCTTTCTTT | CSVHGRGTTEAFF
NA | TRBJ2-7 | NA | TRBV6-1 | TGTGCCAGCAGGAGGGACGGAATTACCTACGAGCAGTACTTC | CASRRDGITYEQYF
TRBD2 | TRBJ2-3 | NA | TRBV7-2 | TGTGCCAGCAGCTTAGACGGGGGGGGCACAGATACGCAGTATTTT | CASSLDGGGTDTQYF
TRBD2 | TRBJ2-2 | NA | TRBV30 | TGTGCCTGGAGTGTATGGCGGGGGGACTCCACCGGGGAGCTGTTTTTT | CAWSVWRGDSTGELFF
NA | TRBJ1-6 | NA | TRBV7-2 | TGTGCCAGCAGCTCCAGCCAGGGATCGAATTCACCCCTCCACTTT | CASSSSQGSNSPLHF
NA | TRBJ2-1 | NA | TRBV19 | TGTGCCAGTAGTGCCTTAGTTGCGAATGAGCAGTTCTTC | CASSALVANEQFF
NA | TRBJ2-7 | NA | TRBV6-1 | TGTGCCAGCAGTGAATACCCCAATGGGGGGTACGAGCAGTACTTC | CASSEYPNGGYEQYF
NA | TRBJ1-2 | few | TRBV4-3 | TGCGCCAGCAGCCAAGATCACAGCCTTGGCTATGGCTACACCTTC | CASSQDHSLGYGYTF
NA | TRBJ2-7 | NA | TRBV7-3 | TGTGCCAGCAGCCCGGGACACACCTACGAGCAGTACTTC | CASSPGHTYEQYF